The T cell receptor beta chain under discussion was sequenced for a study of T cell responses to AZD1222 COVID-19 vaccine. Overall study results and limits: The study sampled repertoires only after the peak T cell response. Regions left unmutated in variants are reportedly the target of nearly half of spike-specific TCRs. It should be noted that donors were predominantly white British and more often female, and clonal diversity was possibly underestimated.

CDR3 size: 21 residues. On this clone itself: As yet, its antigen is unknown.

Doses given second, at about 4 or about 12 weeks, were pooled. The repertoire was sequenced with immunoSEQ multiplex PCR; TCRdb's copy has only in-frame clones and lacks some. Among 65,000 to 85,000 clones listed, about four fifths were seen once. This chain uses TRBV7-5 with TRBJ1-6; the table gives TRBD1 as D, unverified against the DNA. TRBV7-5 is recorded as a pseudogene. The source of this sequence is an adult who received the AZD1222 COVID-19 vaccine. Sequencing used peripheral blood, obtained 28 days after the second AZD1222 dose. In DNA, the CDR3 is TGTGCCAGAAGCTTCGCGACCCGGGACAGGCTAGCCAGCTCCTATAATTCACCCCTCCACTTT. This gives the protein CARSFATRDRLASSYNSPLHF.